Below are 5 T cell receptor beta chains sequenced from a single sample in a study of CD8+ T cells in alopecia areata. Treatment of the sample: oral pan-JAK inhibitor, 5-10 mg twice daily. The authors extracted RNA and reverse transcribed it into cDNA as the sequencing template. The protocol was immunoSEQ multiplex PCR, while the TCRdb copy is restricted to in-frame clones and leaves out a portion. The sample records 150,000 to 200,000 clones, roughly 66% being singletons. This specimen was CD4+ T cells sorted from blood, taken at week 24, from a patient treated with tofacitinib. These receptor sequences come from a human donor with alopecia areata.

This clone was observed once. Written as DNA, the CDR3 is TGTGCCTGGAGCTGGGGACAGGGGGAAAATTCACCCCTCCACTTT. This gives the protein CAWSWGQGENSPLHF. V and J are TRBV30 and TRBJ1-6, with 11 bases fitting TRBD1. The V gene's germline CDR1 is GTSNPN and CDR2 SVGIG (reference sequence). This CDR3 contains 15 residues. V dropped 3 bases and J dropped 7; count of bases not matched to a gene: 5. Complete variable domain (other parts from reference TRBV30 and TRBJ1-6): SQTIHQWPATLVQPVGSPLSLECTVEGTSNPNLYWYRQAAGRGLQLLFYSVGIGQISSEVPQNLSASRPQDRQFILSSKKLLLSDSGFYLCAWSWGQGENSPLHFGNGTRLTVT.

The CDR3 reads CALGEGFGLNYGYTF. The CDR3 DNA reads TGTGCCCTTGGAGAAGGTTTCGGACTGAACTATGGCTACACCTTC. The rearrangement joins TRBV30 to TRBJ1-2; D gene unclear. Looked up from germline, CDR1 is GTSNPN and CDR2 is SVGIG (reference sequence). The ends were cut back, 8 bases at V and 2 bases at J, with 21 bases in the middle. The length of the CDR3 is 15 residues.

This clone has a handful of counts. The rearrangement joins TRBV29-1 to TRBJ1-2; 11 bases align to TRBD1. The CDR3 loop spans 14 amino acids. Germline-derived CDR1 and CDR2 are SQVTM and ANQGSEA. V dropped 5 bases and J dropped 8; count of bases not matched to a gene: 10. CDR3 in amino acids: CSVITVDRGLGYTF. In DNA form, the CDR3 reads TGCAGCGTTATAACCGTGGACAGGGGGCTGGGCTACACCTTC.

This clone was seen a few times. This chain links TRBV29-1 with TRBJ1-2; TRBD1 agrees at 8 bases. The CDR3 consists of 15 residues. The V gene end was trimmed by 2 bases and the J gene end by 3 bases; junction bases not matched to a gene: 8. CDR1 SQVTM and CDR2 ANQGSEA come from the germline V gene. The CDR3 sequence: CSVEPSPGQDYGYTF. The CDR3, as DNA: TGCAGCGTTGAACCTTCCCCGGGACAGGACTATGGCTACACCTTC.

This clone was counted only a few times. The chain employs TRBV15 and TRBJ2-2; the D is unclear. The CDR3 runs to 13 residues. Trimming took off 3 bases at V and 7 bases at J, with 9 bases between the two ends. Germline V lookup: CDR1 LNHNV, CDR2 YYDKDF (reference sequence). The CDR3 DNA follows: TGTGCCACCAGCAGCAGGTTTGGCGGGGAGCTGTTTTTT. Translation: CATSSRFGGELFF.